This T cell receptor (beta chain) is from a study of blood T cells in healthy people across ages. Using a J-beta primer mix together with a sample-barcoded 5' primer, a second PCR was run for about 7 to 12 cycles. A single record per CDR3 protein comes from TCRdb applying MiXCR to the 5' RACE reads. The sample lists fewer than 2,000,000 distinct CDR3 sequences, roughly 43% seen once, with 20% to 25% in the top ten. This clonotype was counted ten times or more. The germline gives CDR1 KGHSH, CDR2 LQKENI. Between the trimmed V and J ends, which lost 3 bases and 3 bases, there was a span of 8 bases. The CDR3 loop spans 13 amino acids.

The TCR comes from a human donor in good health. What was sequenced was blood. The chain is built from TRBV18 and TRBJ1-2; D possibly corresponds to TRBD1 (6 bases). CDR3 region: CASSPRQDYGYTF. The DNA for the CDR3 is TGTGCCAGCTCACCTCGACAGGACTATGGCTACACCTTC.